One sample yielded the 25 T cell receptor beta chains listed below, sequenced in a study of blood T cell repertoires in COVID-19. Using immunoSEQ multiplex PCR, the repertoire was profiled, and TCRdb retains in-frame clones only, with some absent. Of approximately 130,000 clones listed, roughly four fifths are singletons. The sequencing input was PBMCs or T cells enriched from blood (not recorded which). These receptors all stem from a man younger than 45 who had recovered from COVID-19.

The J gene is TRBJ2-6, the V gene TRBV5-1; 8 bases fit TRBD1. Trimming removed 4 bases from V and 1 base from J; junction bases left unmatched: 1. This CDR3 is 15 amino acids long. From germline, CDR1 is SGHRS and CDR2 YFSETQ. CDR3: CASSGQGSGANVLTF. The CDR3 coding sequence is TGCGCCAGCAGCGGACAGGGATCTGGGGCCAACGTCCTGACTTTC.

This CDR3 is CASSQAGYYSPLHF. In DNA form, the CDR3 reads TGTGCCAGCAGCCAGGCAGGGTATTATTCACCCCTCCACTTT. V usage is TRBV14 and J usage is TRBJ1-6; TRBD1 might be the D (5 bases). CDR1 and CDR2 (germline): SGHDN, FVKESK. Trimming took off 3 bases at V and 8 bases at J, with 11 bases between the two ends. This CDR3 region has 14 residues.

V is TRBV6-5 and J is TRBJ2-1; possible D gene TRBD2, 6 bases. CDR3 length equals 13 residues. Between the trimmed V and J ends, which lost 0 bases and 9 bases, there was a span of 9 bases. Germline-derived CDR1 and CDR2 are MNHEY and SVGAGI. The CDR3 coding sequence is TGTGCCAGCAGTTACTCAAGTAGCGGTGAGCAGTTCTTC. Its translation is CASSYSSSGEQFF.

The chain uses TRBV10-3 and TRBJ2-3; 8 nucleotides line up with TRBD2. V dropped 6 bases and J dropped 3; count of bases not matched to a gene: 5. The CDR3 contains 14 residues. The germline V gene has CDR1 ENHRY and CDR2 SYGVKD. The CDR3 loop reads CAISPSGGTDTQYF. In nucleotides, the CDR3 is TGTGCCATCAGCCCATCGGGGGGGACAGATACGCAGTATTTT.

This clone is a singleton in its sample. The gene calls are TRBV5-1 and TRBJ2-1; 10 bases are a match to TRBD2. The CDR3 loop spans 15 amino acids. The germline gives CDR1 SGHRS, CDR2 YFSETQ. V lost 4 bases to trimming and J lost 9 bases; unmatched junction nucleotides: 10. The CDR3 DNA follows: TGCGCCAGCAGCCTCCTAGCGGGAGATCGGAGTGAGCAGTTCTTC. Its translation: CASSLLAGDRSEQFF.

This chain uses TRBV3-1 (or the pseudogene TRBV3-2) with TRBJ1-4; D perhaps matches TRBD1 (6 bases). V was pared by 4 bases and J by 5 bases, with 17 bases between. The CDR3 extends over 16 amino acids. In germline, CDR1 is LGHDT, CDR2 YNNKEL (reference sequence). The CDR3: CASSPRPDSLNEKLFF. CDR3 DNA sequence: TGTGCCAGCAGCCCAAGACCGGACAGCTTAAATGAAAAACTGTTTTTT.

The gene calls are TRBV5-1 and TRBJ2-5; TRBD1 is a possible D gene (5 bases). CDR1 is SGHRS, CDR2 YFSETQ, per germline. The V end was cut by 3 bases, the J end by 1 base, with 10 bases between. The CDR3 totals 14 residues. This CDR3 reads CASSWGRIQETQYF. DNA for the CDR3: TGCGCCAGCAGCTGGGGCCGAATCCAAGAGACCCAGTACTTC. The full variable domain, in which reference TRBV5-1 and TRBJ2-5 provide the parts outside the CDR3, is KAGVTQTPRYLIKTRGQQVTLSCSPISGHRSVSWYQQTPGQGLQFLFEYFSETQRNKGNFPGRFSGRQFSNSRSEMNVSTLELGDSALYLCASSWGRIQETQYFGPGTRLLVL.

The chain has TRBV6-5 and TRBJ1-2; D not resolved. The CDR3 consists of 12 residues. Germline CDR1 MNHEY, CDR2 SVGAGI. V lost 6 bases and J 8 bases, leaving 13 bases between the germline ends. CDR3 DNA sequence: TGTGCCAGCAGCCCCGCCCGGGAGGGCTACACCTTC. It specifies CASSPAREGYTF.

The chain joins TRBV6-5 to TRBJ2-7; possibly TRBD2 for D (5 bases). The V gene lost 4 bases and the J gene lost 0 bases, with 10 bases spanning the gap. The CDR3 has 14 residues. Germline V gene sequence: CDR1 MNHEY, CDR2 SVGAGI. For the CDR3, the DNA is TGTGCCAGCAGTTCCCCGGGATCCTCCTACGAGCAGTACTTC. Translating it yields CASSSPGSSYEQYF.

This chain uses TRBV9 with TRBJ2-3; TRBD2 matches at 7 bases. Looked up from germline, CDR1 is SGDLS and CDR2 is YYNGEE. CDR3 size: 14 residues. V dropped 2 bases and J dropped 3; count of bases not matched to a gene: 3. CDR3 sequence: CASSVGGPTDTQYF. CDR3 nucleotides: TGTGCCAGCAGCGTGGGAGGGCCGACAGATACGCAGTATTTT.

The gene calls are TRBV18 and TRBJ2-1; TRBD2 might be the D (6 bases). Trimming cost V 6 bases and J 6 bases, with 12 bases left between them. Germline assignment: CDR1 KGHSH and CDR2 LQKENI. The length of the CDR3 is 13 residues. CDR3 in amino acids: CASSPTSSNEQFF. The CDR3, as DNA: TGTGCCAGCTCTCCGACTAGTTCCAATGAGCAGTTCTTC.

The chain recombines TRBV9 with TRBJ2-1, with D maybe TRBD2 (6 bases). The CDR3 has 17 residues. V was pared by 4 bases and J by 0 bases, with 17 bases between. Germline-derived CDR1 and CDR2 are SGDLS and YYNGEE. The CDR3 is CASSPLGGRGSYNEQFF. CDR3 coding DNA: TGTGCCAGCAGCCCCCTGGGGGGTCGGGGCTCCTACAATGAGCAGTTCTTC.

In this sample, this clone turned up once. The chain recombines TRBV10-3 with TRBJ1-5, with 8 bases fitting TRBD1. The germline gives CDR1 ENHRY, CDR2 SYGVKD. The CDR3 runs to 15 residues. With 6 bases clipped from V and 0 bases from J, the junction kept 4 bases outside the gene matches. CDR3 protein: CAISSGGYSNQPQHF. Written as DNA, the CDR3 is TGTGCCATCAGCTCAGGGGGCTATAGCAATCAGCCCCAGCATTTT.

The J gene is TRBJ2-1, the V gene TRBV20-1; 8 positions agree with TRBD2. V lost 3 bases to trimming and J lost 3 bases; unmatched junction nucleotides: 7. The CDR3 runs 15 residues. In germline, CDR1 is DFQATT, CDR2 SNEGSKA (reference sequence). CDR3 protein: CSASGPGGVYNEQFF. For the CDR3, the DNA is TGCAGTGCTAGTGGGCCGGGGGGGGTCTACAATGAGCAGTTCTTC.

The sample holds one count of this clone. The rearrangement joins TRBV12-3 or TRBV12-4 to TRBJ2-3; D is unclear. Trimming pared 3 bases from V and 6 bases from J, leaving 7 bases between. The CDR3 length is 12 residues. The CDR3 region is CASSFVFDTQYF. CDR3 nucleotide sequence: TGTGCCAGCAGTTTTGTATTCGATACGCAGTATTTT.

This chain connects TRBV5-4 to TRBJ1-2; 7 bases are a match to TRBD1. Trimming cost V 1 base and J 8 bases; bases outside gene matches: 5. The CDR3 extends over 13 amino acids. Germline values: CDR1 SGHNT, CDR2 YYREEE (reference sequence). The CDR3 region is CASSLRQGGGYTF. CDR3 coding DNA: TGTGCCAGCAGCTTGAGACAGGGCGGGGGCTACACCTTC.

The V gene is TRBV18, the J gene TRBJ2-5; 9 bases map to TRBD1. The V gene's germline CDR1 is KGHSH and CDR2 LQKENI. The CDR3 has 15 residues. The trim removed 0 bases at V and 4 bases at J, leaving 3 bases unmatched. Here the CDR3 reads CASSPPGQGGETQYF. CDR3 in DNA: TGTGCCAGCTCACCACCGGGACAGGGTGGAGAGACCCAGTACTTC.

The V gene is TRBV6-5, the J gene TRBJ1-1; D unclear. Trimming removed 2 bases at V and 4 bases at J, with 11 bases between. Germline V gene sequence: CDR1 MNHEY, CDR2 SVGAGI. The CDR3 is 14 residues long. The CDR3 here is CASSYEEGVTEAFF. The CDR3 DNA reads TGTGCCAGCAGTTACGAGGAGGGCGTCACTGAAGCTTTCTTT.

The chain is built from TRBV29-1 and TRBJ2-7; TRBD1 matches at 8 bases. V shed 4 bases, J shed 3 bases, and the junction held 8 bases outside the gene matches. This CDR3 region has 14 residues. Per the germline V gene, CDR1 is SQVTM and CDR2 is ANQGSEA. CDR3: CSVGVGTGNYEQYF. The CDR3 nucleotides read TGCAGCGTTGGTGTGGGGACAGGTAACTACGAGCAGTACTTC.

This rearrangement joins TRBV14 to TRBJ2-1, with D tentatively TRBD2 (6 bases). Germline CDR1 and CDR2: SGHDN and FVKESK. There are 12 residues in the CDR3. The ends were cut back, 3 bases at V and 7 bases at J, with 7 bases in the middle. CDR3 residues: CASSQTRNEQFF. The CDR3 DNA sequence: TGTGCCAGCAGCCAGACTAGGAATGAGCAGTTCTTC.

For the CDR3, the DNA is TGTGCCAGCAGTCGCGCGGGACTAGCGGGCTACAATGAGCAGTTCTTC. Residues: CASSRAGLAGYNEQFF. This chain joins TRBV28 and TRBJ2-1, with 12 bases aligning to TRBD2. The trim removed 5 bases at V and 3 bases at J, leaving 5 bases unmatched. Germline values: CDR1 MDHEN, CDR2 SYDVKM. The CDR3 runs 16 residues.

This chain joins TRBV7-8 and TRBJ1-2; 9 bases are shared with TRBD1. The trim removed 1 base at V and 4 bases at J, leaving 1 base unmatched. This CDR3 comprises 14 residues. In germline, CDR1 is SGHVS, CDR2 FQNEAQ. The CDR3 loop is CASSLDRGLYGYTF. For the CDR3, the DNA is TGTGCCAGCAGCTTAGACAGGGGGCTCTATGGCTACACCTTC.

V gene TRBV5-1 combines with J gene TRBJ2-6; D might be TRBD1 (6 bases). The CDR3 sequence is 15 residues long. Germline lookup yields CDR1 SGHRS and CDR2 YFSETQ. Trimming took 5 bases from V and 0 from J, leaving 9 bases between them. This CDR3 is CASSTGHSGANVLTF. For the CDR3, the DNA is TGCGCCAGCAGTACAGGGCACTCTGGGGCCAACGTCCTGACTTTC.

The rearrangement links TRBV24-1 to TRBJ2-5; TRBD1 agrees at 7 bases. This CDR3 has 16 residues. CDR1 is KGHDR and CDR2 is SFDVKD in the germline V gene. J was trimmed by 5 bases and V by 4 bases; bases with no gene match: 12. The DNA for the CDR3 is TGTGCCACCAGTGAGTCGAGGGCCACAGGGGTGGAGACCCAGTACTTC. It encodes CATSESRATGVETQYF.

The chain joins TRBV10-2 to TRBJ2-5; 7 bases align to TRBD1. J was trimmed by 4 bases and V by 3 bases; bases with no gene match: 2. Germline CDR1 and CDR2: WSHSY and SAAADI. The CDR3 sequence is 13 residues long. CDR3 residues: CASSEQGRETQYF. The CDR3, as DNA: TGCGCCAGCAGTGAACAGGGGCGAGAGACCCAGTACTTC.